Presented here are 15 T cell receptor beta chains from one specimen sequenced in a study of blood T cell repertoires in COVID-19. Repertoires were generated with immunoSEQ multiplex PCR, while TCRdb's copy carries only in-frame clones and drops some. The sample carries approximately 350,000 clones, 85% to 90% recorded once. Sequencing input: peripheral blood. The receptors here all came from a woman in her seventies with COVID-19, enrolled during active disease.

This chain connects TRBV30 to TRBJ2-3, with D possibly matching TRBD2 (6 bases). Germline V gene sequence: CDR1 GTSNPN, CDR2 SVGIG (reference sequence). Trimming pared 0 bases from V and 1 base from J, leaving 8 bases between. This CDR3 region has 14 residues. In DNA, the CDR3 is TGTGCCTGGAGTGTATGGGGGGGCACAGATACGCAGTATTTT. Translation gives CAWSVWGGTDTQYF.

The chain links TRBV7-2 to TRBJ2-1; 7 nucleotides align to TRBD1. From germline, CDR1 is SGHTA and CDR2 FQGNSA. The J segment lost 3 bases and the V segment lost 5 bases, leaving 7 bases of the junction unmatched. The CDR3 runs 15 residues. The CDR3 nucleotides are TGTGCCAGCAGCAACGACAGGGCTTTCTACAATGAGCAGTTCTTC. Translation: CASSNDRAFYNEQFF.

J is TRBJ1-2 and V is TRBV6-1, with D unclear. In germline, CDR1 is MNHNS, CDR2 SASEGT. CDR3 size: 11 residues. V gave up 7 bases and J gave up 5 bases, with 8 bases separating them. The CDR3 is CASTSRYGYTF. DNA of the CDR3: TGTGCCAGCACTTCTCGGTATGGCTACACCTTC.

This clone was found a few times. The CDR3 DNA follows: TGTGCCAGCGGACTGGGGGGAAGTACTGAAGCTTTCTTT. It specifies CASGLGGSTEAFF. The chain carries TRBV6-5 and TRBJ1-1; a weak D match, TRBD1 (5 bases). Germline CDR1 and CDR2: MNHEY and SVGAGI. The CDR3 spans 13 residues. Trimming stripped 8 bases from V and 5 bases from J, with 15 bases between.

This chain links TRBV27 with TRBJ1-5; D is unclear. Germline V CDR1 and CDR2: MNHEY, SMNVEV (reference sequence). This CDR3 contains 12 residues. Trimming shortened V by 6 bases and J by 9 bases, and 12 bases separated the two germline ends. The CDR3 is CASSPGGGPQHF. The CDR3 DNA reads as TGTGCCAGCAGCCCGGGAGGTGGGCCCCAGCATTTT.

This sequence joins TRBV6-5 and TRBJ1-3; 12 positions agree with TRBD1. Germline lookup yields CDR1 MNHEY and CDR2 SVGAGI. The CDR3 consists of 14 residues. Germline trimming cut 5 bases from V and 8 bases from J; bases unmatched to any gene: 4. CDR3 DNA: TGTGCCAGCAGTACCGGGACAGGGGGCTACACCATATATTTT. It translates to CASSTGTGGYTIYF.

This clone came up once. The rearrangement joins TRBV30 to TRBJ1-4; 8 bases align to TRBD1. Germline-derived CDR1 and CDR2 are GTSNPN and SVGIG (reference sequence). Germline trimming cut 2 bases from V and 8 bases from J; bases unmatched to any gene: 10. The CDR3 sequence is 15 residues long. CDR3: CAWSMSGGFEEKLFF. The CDR3 DNA reads as TGTGCCTGGAGTATGTCAGGGGGCTTTGAAGAAAAACTGTTTTTT.

The J gene is TRBJ2-7, the V gene TRBV9; 9 bases align to TRBD1. The germline V gene has CDR1 SGDLS and CDR2 YYNGEE. The CDR3 sequence is 15 residues long. V lost 1 base, J lost 5 bases, and 7 bases stayed unmatched. The CDR3: CASSVSGTGTDEQYF. The CDR3 DNA reads TGTGCCAGCAGCGTATCCGGGACAGGGACCGACGAGCAGTACTTC.

The chain combines TRBV5-4 with TRBJ1-1, with unresolved D. The V end was cut by 4 bases, the J end by 3 bases, with 16 bases between. Germline CDR1 and CDR2: SGHNT and YYREEE (reference sequence). The CDR3 is 15 residues long. In nucleotides, the CDR3 is TGTGCCAGCAGCGACCCCAGCGGGCCGGACACTGAAGCTTTCTTT. Protein sequence: CASSDPSGPDTEAFF.

The chain joins TRBV20-1 to TRBJ1-1; TRBD1 aligns across 7 bases. Germline CDR1 is DFQATT and CDR2 is SNEGSKA (reference sequence). The CDR3 consists of 11 residues. Trimming removed 3 bases from V and 8 bases from J; junction bases left unmatched: 3. CDR3 sequence (DNA): TGCAGTGCTAGGGCAGGGGGAGAAGCTTTCTTT. This sequence encodes CSARAGGEAFF.

This clone was found a few times. The chain employs TRBV18 and TRBJ1-1; the D is unclear. This CDR3 comprises 15 residues. Germline V gene data show CDR1 as KGHSH and CDR2 as LQKENI. Trimming took off 3 bases at V and 1 base at J, with 12 bases between the two ends. This CDR3 reads CASSPSEAANTEAFF. DNA for the CDR3: TGTGCCAGCTCACCGAGCGAGGCTGCGAACACTGAAGCTTTCTTT. Looking up the rest from reference TRBV18 and TRBJ1-1 gives the full variable domain: NAGVMQNPRHLVRRRGQEARLRCSPMKGHSHVYWYRQLPEEGLKFMVYLQKENIIDESGMPKERFSAEFPKEGPSILRIQQVVRGDSAAYFCASSPSEAANTEAFFGQGTRLTVV.

The gene calls are TRBV10-1 and TRBJ1-6, with TRBD1 matching 8 bases. Trimming removed 6 bases from V and 8 bases from J; junction bases left unmatched: 3. CDR3 size: 13 residues. Germline V CDR1 and CDR2: WNHNN, SYGVQD (reference sequence). Written as DNA, the CDR3 is TGCGCCAGCAGAAAGGACAGGGATTCACCCCTCCACTTT. Translating gives CASRKDRDSPLHF.

The chain is built from TRBV5-1 and TRBJ2-3, with D possibly matching TRBD2 (6 bases). V lost 0 bases and J lost 6, with 11 bases in between. Germline values: CDR1 SGHRS, CDR2 YFSETQ. CDR3 length: 14 amino acids. The CDR3 DNA reads TGCGCCAGCAGCTTGGCGGGTAGCGGTGATACGCAGTATTTT. As protein: CASSLAGSGDTQYF. Looking up the rest from reference TRBV5-1 and TRBJ2-3 gives the full variable domain: KAGVTQTPRYLIKTRGQQVTLSCSPISGHRSVSWYQQTPGQGLQFLFEYFSETQRNKGNFPGRFSGRQFSNSRSEMNVSTLELGDSALYLCASSLAGSGDTQYFGPGTRLTVL.

This clone turned up a few times. The chain couples TRBV7-9 to TRBJ1-6; D perhaps matches TRBD1 (6 bases). CDR3 length: 16 residues. Trimming left V 5 bases short and J 7 bases short, with 18 bases between. Germline values: CDR1 SEHNR, CDR2 FQNEAQ (reference sequence). The CDR3 loop reads CASSGRTQGGNSPLHF. The CDR3 DNA reads as TGTGCCAGCAGCGGCCGGACACAGGGTGGGAATTCACCCCTCCACTTT.

This sequence joins TRBV5-1 and TRBJ1-2; 9 bases line up with TRBD1. This CDR3 has 17 residues. The germline V gene encodes CDR1 SGHRS and CDR2 YFSETQ. Trimming removed 2 bases from V and 4 bases from J; junction bases left unmatched: 12. CDR3 sequence (DNA): TGCGCCAGCAGCTTCGTGGGACAGGGTAGTCTAGGCTATGGCTACACCTTC. Translated: CASSFVGQGSLGYGYTF.